This T cell receptor (beta chain) was retrieved from a study of molecular identifiers for immune sequencing clone quantification. TCRdb reanalysed the PCR reads using MiXCR and keeps one entry per CDR3 protein. This sample has about 640,000 distinct CDR3 sequences; 15% to 20% occur once, and the top ten carry 0.85%. With RNA at 10%, 30% or 50%, naive CD8 libraries came from around 20,000 to 990,000 sorted cells. The CDR3 covers 17 residues. Details on this clonotype: A much larger clone differs by one base, so this may be a read error.

The V and J genes are TRBV12-3 or TRBV12-4 and TRBJ2-3; D is perhaps TRBD1 (8 bases). This clonotype was obtained from a human donor in good health. Some libraries in this study had Jurkat cell RNA spiked in. The sample consisted of naive CD8+ T cells from blood, with Jurkat cell RNA spiked in. Subset meaning: FACS-sorted CD8+CD4-CCR7+CD45RA+ naive T cells. CDR3 sequence reads: CASSVDFQGAGADMQYF. Written as DNA, the CDR3 is TGTGCCAGCAGCGTCGACTTCCAGGGGGCGGGAGCAGATATGCAGTATTTT.